The source of this T cell receptor (beta chain) is a study of cytomegalovirus exposure and HLA in healthy donors. In the PCR, 60 Vbeta and 13 Jbeta primers were used. Sequencing was performed with immunoSEQ multiplex PCR; in TCRdb, only in-frame clones are kept and a portion is missing. The data hold about 100,000 clones, with around three quarters observed a single time. Worth noting for this clone: The target antigen is unknown.

Study findings and constraints: CMV serostatus was the sole immune exposure information available.

CDR3 length: 14 amino acids. Germline CDR1 MRHNA, CDR2 SNTAGT. Germline trimming cut 6 bases from V and 1 base from J; bases unmatched to any gene: 4. Sequencing was done on a sample of PBMCs. The sequence derives from a female donor in good health and CMV-seropositive. The rearrangement links TRBV6-4 to TRBJ1-1; 8 bases line up with TRBD1. The CDR3 loop is CASSRDRQNTEAFF. Written as DNA, the CDR3 is TGTGCCAGCAGCAGGGACAGGCAGAACACTGAAGCTTTCTTT.